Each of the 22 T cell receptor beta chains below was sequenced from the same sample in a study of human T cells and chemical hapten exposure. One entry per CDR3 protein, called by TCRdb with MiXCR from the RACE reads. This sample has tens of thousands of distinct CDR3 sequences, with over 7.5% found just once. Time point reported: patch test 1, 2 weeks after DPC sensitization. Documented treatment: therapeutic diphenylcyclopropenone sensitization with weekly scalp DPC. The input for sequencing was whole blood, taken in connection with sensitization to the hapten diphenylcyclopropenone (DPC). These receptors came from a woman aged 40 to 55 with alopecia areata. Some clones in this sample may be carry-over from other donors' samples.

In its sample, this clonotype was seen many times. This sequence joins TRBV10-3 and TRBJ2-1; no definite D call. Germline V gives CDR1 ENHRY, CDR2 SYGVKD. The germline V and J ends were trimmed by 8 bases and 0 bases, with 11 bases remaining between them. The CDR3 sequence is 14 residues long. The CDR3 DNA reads TGTGCCATCTCCCTACCAAGCTCCTACAATGAGCAGTTCTTC. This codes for CAISLPSSYNEQFF.

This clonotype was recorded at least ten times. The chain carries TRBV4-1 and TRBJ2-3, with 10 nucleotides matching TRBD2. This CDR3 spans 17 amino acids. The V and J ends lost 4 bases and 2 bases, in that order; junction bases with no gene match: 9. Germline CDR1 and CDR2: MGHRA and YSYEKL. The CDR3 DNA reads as TGCGCCAGCAGCCCCCCCAGGACTAGCGGAACCACAGATACGCAGTATTTT. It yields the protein CASSPPRTSGTTDTQYF.

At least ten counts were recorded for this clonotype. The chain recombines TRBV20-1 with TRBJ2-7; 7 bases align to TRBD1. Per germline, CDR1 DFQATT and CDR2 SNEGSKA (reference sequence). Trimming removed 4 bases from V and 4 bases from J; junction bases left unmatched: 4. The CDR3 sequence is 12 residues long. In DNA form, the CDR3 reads TGCAGTGCTACCCTGACAGGGTACGAGCAGTACTTC. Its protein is CSATLTGYEQYF.

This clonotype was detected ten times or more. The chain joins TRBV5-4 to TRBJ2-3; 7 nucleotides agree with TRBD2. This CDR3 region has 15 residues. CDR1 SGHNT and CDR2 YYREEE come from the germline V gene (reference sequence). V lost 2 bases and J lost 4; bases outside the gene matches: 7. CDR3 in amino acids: CASSFGAGDSDTQYF. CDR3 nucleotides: TGTGCCAGCAGCTTCGGGGCGGGGGACTCAGATACGCAGTATTTT.

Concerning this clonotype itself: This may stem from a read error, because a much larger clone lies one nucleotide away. This chain's CDR3 is CTSSAAGGFTGELFF. CDR3 nucleotides: TGTACCAGCAGTGCAGCGGGGGGCTTCACCGGGGAGCTGTTTTTT. The chain couples TRBV2 to TRBJ2-2; TRBD2 aligns across 9 bases. The CDR3 runs to 15 residues. In germline, CDR1 is SNHLY, CDR2 FYNNEI.

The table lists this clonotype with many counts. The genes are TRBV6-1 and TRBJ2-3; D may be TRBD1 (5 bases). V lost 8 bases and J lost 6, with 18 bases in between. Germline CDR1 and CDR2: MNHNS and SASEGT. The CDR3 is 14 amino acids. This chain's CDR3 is CASVTDAAQDTQYF. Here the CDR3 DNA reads TGTGCCAGCGTGACAGACGCCGCACAGGATACGCAGTATTTT.

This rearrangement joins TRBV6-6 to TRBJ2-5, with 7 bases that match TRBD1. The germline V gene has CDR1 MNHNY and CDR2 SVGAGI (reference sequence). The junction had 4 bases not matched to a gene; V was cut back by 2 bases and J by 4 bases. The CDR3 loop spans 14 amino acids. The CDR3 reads CASSYRGRRETQYF. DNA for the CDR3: TGTGCCAGCAGTTACAGGGGGCGCAGAGAGACCCAGTACTTC.

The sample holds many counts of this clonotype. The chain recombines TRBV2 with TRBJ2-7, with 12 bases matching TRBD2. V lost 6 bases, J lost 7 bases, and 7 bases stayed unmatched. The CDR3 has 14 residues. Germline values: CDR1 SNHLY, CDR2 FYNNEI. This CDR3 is CASRLAGGLREQYF. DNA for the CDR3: TGTGCCAGCAGGCTAGCGGGGGGGCTGCGGGAGCAGTACTTC.

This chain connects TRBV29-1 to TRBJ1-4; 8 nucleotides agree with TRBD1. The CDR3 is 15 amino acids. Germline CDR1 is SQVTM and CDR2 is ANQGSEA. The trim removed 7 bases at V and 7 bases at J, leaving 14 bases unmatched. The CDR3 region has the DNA TGCAGCGCCGCCCCAGGGGGCCCAAGAGGTGAAAAACTGTTTTTT. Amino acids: CSAAPGGPRGEKLFF. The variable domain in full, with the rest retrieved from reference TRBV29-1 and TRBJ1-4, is SAVISQKPSRDICQRGTSLTIQCQVDSQVTMMFWYRQQPGQSLTLIATANQGSEATYESGFVIDKFPISRPNLTFSTLTVSNMSPEDSSIYLCSAAPGGPRGEKLFFGSGTQLSVL.

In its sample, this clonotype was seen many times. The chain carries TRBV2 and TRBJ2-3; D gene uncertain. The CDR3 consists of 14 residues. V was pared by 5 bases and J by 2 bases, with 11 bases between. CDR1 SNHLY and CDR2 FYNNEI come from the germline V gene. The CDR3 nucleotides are TGTGCCAGCAGTCCTAGATGGTCCACAGATACGCAGTATTTT. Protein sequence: CASSPRWSTDTQYF.

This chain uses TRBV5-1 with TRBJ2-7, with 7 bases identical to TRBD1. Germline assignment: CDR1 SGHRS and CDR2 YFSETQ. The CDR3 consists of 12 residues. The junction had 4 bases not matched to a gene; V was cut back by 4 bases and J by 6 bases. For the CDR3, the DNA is TGCGCCAGCAGCCAAACAGGGGCCGAGCAGTACTTC. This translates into CASSQTGAEQYF.

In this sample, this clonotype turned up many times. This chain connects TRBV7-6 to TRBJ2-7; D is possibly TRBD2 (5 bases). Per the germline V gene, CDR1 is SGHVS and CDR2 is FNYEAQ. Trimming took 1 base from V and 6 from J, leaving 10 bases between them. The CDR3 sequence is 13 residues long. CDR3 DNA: TGTGCCAGCAGCTTAGGAGGGTCGGGCGAGCAGTACTTC. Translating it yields CASSLGGSGEQYF.

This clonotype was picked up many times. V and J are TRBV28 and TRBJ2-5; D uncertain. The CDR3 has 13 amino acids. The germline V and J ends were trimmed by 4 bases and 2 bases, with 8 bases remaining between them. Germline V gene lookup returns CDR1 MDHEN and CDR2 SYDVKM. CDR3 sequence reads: CASSSPWQETQYF. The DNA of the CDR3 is TGTGCCAGCAGTTCCCCCTGGCAAGAGACCCAGTACTTC.

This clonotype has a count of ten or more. CDR3 loop: CASRGQSNTGELFF. In DNA, the CDR3 is TGTGCCAGCAGAGGACAGTCGAACACCGGGGAGCTGTTTTTT. The chain links TRBV12-3 or TRBV12-4 to TRBJ2-2; a possible D gene is TRBD1 (6 bases). The CDR3 length is 14 residues. V lost 6 bases to trimming and J lost 0 bases, with 8 bases between them.

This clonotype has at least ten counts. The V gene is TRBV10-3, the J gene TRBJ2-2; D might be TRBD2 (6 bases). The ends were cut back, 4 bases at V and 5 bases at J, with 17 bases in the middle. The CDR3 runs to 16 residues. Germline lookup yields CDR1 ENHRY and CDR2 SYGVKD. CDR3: CAISVLEGLSTGELFF. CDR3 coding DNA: TGTGCCATCAGTGTTTTGGAGGGTCTTTCGACCGGGGAGCTGTTTTTT.

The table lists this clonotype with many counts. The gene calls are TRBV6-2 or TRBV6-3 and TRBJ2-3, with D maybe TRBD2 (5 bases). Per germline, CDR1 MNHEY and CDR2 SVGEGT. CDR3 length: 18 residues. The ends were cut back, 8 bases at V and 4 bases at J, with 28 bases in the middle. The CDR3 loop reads CASEFRQLIRRGADTQYF. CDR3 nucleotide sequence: TGTGCCAGCGAGTTCCGGCAGCTAATTCGACGGGGTGCAGATACGCAGTATTTT.

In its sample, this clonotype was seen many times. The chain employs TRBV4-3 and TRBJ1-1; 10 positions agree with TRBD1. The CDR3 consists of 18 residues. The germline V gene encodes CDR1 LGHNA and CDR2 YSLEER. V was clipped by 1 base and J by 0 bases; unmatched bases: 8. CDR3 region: CASSQGGTGVIMNTEAFF. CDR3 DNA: TGCGCCAGCAGCCAAGGGGGGACAGGGGTGATTATGAACACTGAAGCTTTCTTT.

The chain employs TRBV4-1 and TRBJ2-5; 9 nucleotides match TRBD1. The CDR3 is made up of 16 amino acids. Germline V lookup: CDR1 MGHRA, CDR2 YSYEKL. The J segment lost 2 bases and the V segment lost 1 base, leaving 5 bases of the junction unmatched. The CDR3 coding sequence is TGCGCCAGCAGCCAAGGTGGACAGGGGATACAAGAGACCCAGTACTTC. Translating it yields CASSQGGQGIQETQYF.

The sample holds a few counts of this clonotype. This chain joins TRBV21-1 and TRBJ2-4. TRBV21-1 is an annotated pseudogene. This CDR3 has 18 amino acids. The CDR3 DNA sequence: TGTACCAGCCCCCAAAGAGGAAACAGATTCTTAGCCAAAAACATTCAGTACTTC. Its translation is CTSPQRGNRFLAKNIQYF.

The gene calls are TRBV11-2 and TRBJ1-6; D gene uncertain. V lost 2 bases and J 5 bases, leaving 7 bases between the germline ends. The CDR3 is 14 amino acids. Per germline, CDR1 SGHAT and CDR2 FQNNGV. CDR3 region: CASSLQINNSPLHF. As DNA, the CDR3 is TGTGCCAGCAGCTTACAGATTAATAATTCACCCCTCCACTTT. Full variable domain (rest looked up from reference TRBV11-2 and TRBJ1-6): EAGVAQSPRYKIIEKRQSVAFWCNPISGHATLYWYQQILGQGPKLLIQFQNNGVVDDSQLPKDRFSAERLKGVDSTLKIQPAKLEDSAVYLCASSLQINNSPLHFGNGTRLTVT.

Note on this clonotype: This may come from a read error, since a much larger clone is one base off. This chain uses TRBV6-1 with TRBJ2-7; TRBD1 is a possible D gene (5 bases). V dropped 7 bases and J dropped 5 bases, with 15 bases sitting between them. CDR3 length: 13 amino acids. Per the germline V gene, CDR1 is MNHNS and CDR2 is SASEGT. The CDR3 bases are TGTGCCAGCACCGAAAAGGGGTGGAACGAGCAGTACTTC. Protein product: CASTEKGWNEQYF.

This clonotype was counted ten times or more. The CDR3 is CASRARDRGYEQYF. The CDR3 nucleotides read TGTGCCAGCAGGGCCCGGGACAGGGGTTACGAGCAGTACTTC. J is TRBJ2-7 and V is TRBV6-5; 10 bases match TRBD1. J gave up 4 bases and V 6 bases, and 6 bases lay outside the gene matches. The CDR3 runs to 14 residues. CDR1 and CDR2 (germline): MNHEY, SVGAGI.